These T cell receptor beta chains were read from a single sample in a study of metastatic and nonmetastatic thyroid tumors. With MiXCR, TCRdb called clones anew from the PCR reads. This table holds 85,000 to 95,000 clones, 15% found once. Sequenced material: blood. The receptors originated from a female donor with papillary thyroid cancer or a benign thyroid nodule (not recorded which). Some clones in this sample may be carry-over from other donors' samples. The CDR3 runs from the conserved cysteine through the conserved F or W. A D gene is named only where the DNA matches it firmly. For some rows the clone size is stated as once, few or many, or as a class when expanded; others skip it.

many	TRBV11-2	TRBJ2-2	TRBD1	CASSADRGLVTGELFF	TGTGCCAGCAGCGCCGACAGGGGGCTCGTCACCGGGGAGCTGTTTTTT
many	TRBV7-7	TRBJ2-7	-	CASSPLLGTYEQYF	TGTGCTAGCAGTCCGTTGCTGGGAACCTACGAGCAGTACTTC
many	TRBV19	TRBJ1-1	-	CASSIGGLGTEAFF	TGTGCCAGTAGTATCGGAGGCCTGGGCACTGAAGCTTTCTTT
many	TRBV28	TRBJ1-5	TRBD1	CASSLMDRVDQPQHF	TGTGCCAGCAGCCTCATGGACAGGGTCGATCAGCCCCAGCATTTT
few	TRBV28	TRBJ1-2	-	CASNPRGVGVYGYTF	TGTGCCAGCAACCCCCGTGGGGTAGGTGTCTATGGCTACACCTTC
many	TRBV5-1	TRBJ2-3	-	CASKGTPDAADTQYF	TGCGCCTCGAAGGGGACCCCAGATGCCGCAGATACGCAGTATTTT
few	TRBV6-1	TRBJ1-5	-	CASLGTGGTGQPQHF	TGCGCCAGCCTGGGCACAGGTGGAACCGGTCAGCCCCAGCATTTT
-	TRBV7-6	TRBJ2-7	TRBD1	CASILDPGTGDLYEQYF	TGTGCCAGCATCTTAGATCCCGGGACAGGGGACCTATACGAGCAGTACTTC
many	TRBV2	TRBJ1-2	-	CASSPRDLHGYTF	TGTGCCAGCTCCCCCAGGGATTTGCATGGCTACACCTTC
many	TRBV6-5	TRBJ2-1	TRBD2	CASSRVGLAGASSYNEQFF	TGTGCCAGCAGTCGAGTGGGACTAGCGGGGGCTAGCTCCTACAATGAGCAGTTCTTC
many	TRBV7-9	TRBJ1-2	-	CASSSQPYGYTF	TGTGCCAGCAGCTCCCAGCCCTATGGCTACACCTTC
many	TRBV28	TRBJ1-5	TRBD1	CASSLEGGSQPQHF	TGTGCCAGCAGTTTGGAAGGGGGCAGTCAGCCCCAGCATTTT
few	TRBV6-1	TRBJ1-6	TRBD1	CASSGTRQGRSPVHF	TGTGCAAGCAGTGGGACCCGACAGGGGAGATCACCCGTCCACTTT
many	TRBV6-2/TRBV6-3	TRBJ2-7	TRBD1	CASSDPGQGTYEQYF	TGTGCCAGCAGTGATCCGGGACAGGGGACCTACGAGCAGTACTTC
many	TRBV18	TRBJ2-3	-	CASSRKTAKTSDTQYF	TGTGCCAGCTCACGCAAAACGGCCAAGACATCAGATACGCAGTATTTT
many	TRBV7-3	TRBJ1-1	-	CASSLTAGTEAFF	TGTGCCAGCAGCTTAACAGCGGGCACTGAAGCTTTCTTT
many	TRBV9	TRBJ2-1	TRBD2	CASSVAGGNEQFF	TGTGCCAGCAGCGTAGCGGGAGGTAATGAGCAGTTCTTC
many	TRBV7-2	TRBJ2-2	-	CASSLSPRDRVGGELFF	TGTGCCAGCAGCTTATCGCCGAGGGATCGGGTGGGCGGGGAGCTGTTTTTT
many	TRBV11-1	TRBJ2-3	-	CASSLGPDSSTDTQYF	TGTGCCAGCAGCTTAGGGCCAGACAGTAGCACAGATACGCAGTATTTT
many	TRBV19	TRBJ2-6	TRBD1	CASSSHWTGIGVLTF	TGTGCCAGTAGTAGCCACTGGACAGGGATCGGCGTCCTGACTTTC
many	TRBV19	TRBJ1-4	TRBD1	CASSVQGVTNEKLFF	TGTGCCAGTAGTGTACAGGGGGTGACTAATGAAAAACTGTTTTTT
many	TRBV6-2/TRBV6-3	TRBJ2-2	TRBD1	CASSYWTGGNGELFF	TGTGCCAGCAGTTATTGGACAGGGGGAAACGGGGAGCTGTTTTTT
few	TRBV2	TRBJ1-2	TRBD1	CAISLRGTDYGYTF	TGTGCCATCAGTCTAAGGGGGACAGATTATGGCTACACCTTC
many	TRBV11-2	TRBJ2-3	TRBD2	CASSLGLAGIDTQYF	TGTGCCAGCTCCTTGGGACTAGCGGGGATAGATACGCAGTATTTT
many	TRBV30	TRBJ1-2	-	CAWSPGGFYGYTF	TGTGCCTGGAGTCCCGGGGGCTTCTATGGCTACACCTTC
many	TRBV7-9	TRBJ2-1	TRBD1	CASSLDRGDYNEQFF	TGTGCCAGCAGCTTGGACAGGGGTGACTACAATGAGCAGTTCTTC
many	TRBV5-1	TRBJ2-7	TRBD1	CASSPRDSYEQYF	TGCGCCAGCAGCCCGAGGGACAGCTACGAGCAGTACTTC
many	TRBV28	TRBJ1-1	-	CASRPPGLRTEAFF	TGTGCCAGCAGGCCGCCGGGACTAAGAACTGAAGCTTTCTTT
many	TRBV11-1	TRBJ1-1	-	CAIEGGSFSLLDRAFF	TGTGCCATCGAGGGTGGCAGCTTCAGTCTTCTGGATCGGGCTTTCTTT
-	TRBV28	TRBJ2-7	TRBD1	CASSRTGTGNYYQYF	TGTGCCAGCAGTCGTACCGGGACAGGGAATTACTATCAGTACTTC
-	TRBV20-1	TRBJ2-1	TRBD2	CSARRGGALDEQFF	TGCAGTGCTAGACGCGGGGGGGCCCTCGATGAGCAGTTCTTC
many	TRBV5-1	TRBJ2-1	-	CASSSATAFNEQFF	TGCGCCAGCAGCTCGGCGACAGCTTTCAATGAGCAGTTCTTC
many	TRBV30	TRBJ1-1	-	CAWRQLVNTEAFF	TGTGCCTGGAGACAGCTTGTAAACACTGAAGCTTTCTTT
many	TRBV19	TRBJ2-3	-	CASSSASPRADTQYF	TGTGCCAGTAGTTCAGCGTCCCCCCGGGCAGATACGCAGTATTTT
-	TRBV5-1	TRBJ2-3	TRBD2	CASSPSGLAGGRADTQYF	TGCGCCAGCAGCCCAAGCGGACTAGCGGGGGGGAGAGCAGATACGCAGTATTTT
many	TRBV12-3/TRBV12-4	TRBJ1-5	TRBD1	CASSRQGEKQPQHF	TGTGCCAGCAGTCGACAGGGAGAGAAACAGCCCCAGCATTTT
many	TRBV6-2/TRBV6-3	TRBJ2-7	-	CASSYSIGFQGPYEQYF	TGTGCCAGCAGTTACTCGATTGGTTTTCAGGGACCCTACGAGCAGTACTTC
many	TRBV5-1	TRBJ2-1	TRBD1	CASSPNVGTGVRNEQFF	TGCGCCAGCAGCCCTAATGTGGGGACAGGGGTTAGAAATGAGCAGTTCTTC
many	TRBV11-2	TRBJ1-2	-	CASSLDMSQANYGYTF	TGTGCCAGCAGCTTAGATATGTCACAAGCTAACTATGGCTACACCTTC
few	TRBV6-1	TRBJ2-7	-	CASRTPHSSYEQYF	TGTGCCAGCAGAACGCCGCACAGCTCCTACGAGCAGTACTTC
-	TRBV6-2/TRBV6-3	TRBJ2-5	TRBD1	CASSWGQQETQYF	TGTGCCAGCAGTTGGGGACAGCAAGAGACCCAGTACTTC
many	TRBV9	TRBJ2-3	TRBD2	CASSAAGGGTDTQYF	TGTGCCAGCAGCGCTGCGGGGGGGGGCACAGATACGCAGTATTTT
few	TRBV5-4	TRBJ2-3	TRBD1	CASSWDSFTDTQYF	TGTGCCAGCAGCTGGGACAGCTTCACAGATACGCAGTATTTT
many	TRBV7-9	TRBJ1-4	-	CASSLGQMNEKLFF	TGTGCCAGCAGCTTAGGACAGATGAATGAAAAACTGTTTTTT
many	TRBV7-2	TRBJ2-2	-	CASSLVSTANTGELFF	TGTGCCAGCAGCTTAGTGTCGACAGCGAACACCGGGGAGCTGTTTTTT
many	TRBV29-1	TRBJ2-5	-	CSVEVDGPPSVETQYF	TGCAGCGTTGAAGTGGATGGCCCCCCGTCGGTAGAGACCCAGTACTTC
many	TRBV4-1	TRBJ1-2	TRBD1	CASSRGQAANYGYTF	TGCGCCAGCAGCCGAGGACAGGCCGCTAACTATGGCTACACCTTC
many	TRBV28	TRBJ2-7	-	CASSLRHEQYF	TGTGCCAGCAGTTTGAGGCACGAGCAGTACTTC
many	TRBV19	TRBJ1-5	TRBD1	CASKGRQGGQPQHF	TGTGCCAGCAAGGGGCGACAGGGCGGGCAGCCCCAGCATTTT
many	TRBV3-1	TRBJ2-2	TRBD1	CASSQDWTGTYTGELFF	TGTGCCAGCAGCCAAGATTGGACAGGGACTTACACCGGGGAGCTGTTTTTT
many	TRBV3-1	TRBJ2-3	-	CASSQDRPSTDTQYF	TGTGCCAGCAGCCAGGACAGACCTAGCACAGATACGCAGTATTTT
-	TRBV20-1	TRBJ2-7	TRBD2	CSASLGVNSGPSYEQYF	TGCAGTGCTTCCCTGGGAGTTAATAGCGGGCCATCCTACGAGCAGTACTTC
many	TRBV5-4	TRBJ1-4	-	CASSLPREKLFF	TGTGCCAGCAGCCTACCGAGGGAAAAACTGTTTTTT
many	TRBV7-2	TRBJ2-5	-	CASSSRSSVETQYF	TGTGCCAGCAGCTCTAGGTCGTCAGTAGAGACCCAGTACTTC
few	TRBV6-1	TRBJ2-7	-	CASSGGGEQYF	TGTGCCAGCAGTGGTGGGGGCGAGCAGTACTTC
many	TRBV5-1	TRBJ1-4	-	CASSLGGRGSEKLFF	TGCGCCAGCAGCTTGGGGGGTAGGGGCAGCGAAAAACTGTTTTTT
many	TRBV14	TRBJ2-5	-	CASSQGTGQTRISQETQYF	TGTGCCAGCAGCCAAGGGACCGGACAGACACGTATCTCTCAAGAGACCCAGTACTTC
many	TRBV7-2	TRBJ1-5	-	CASSFAFSSSNQPQHF	TGTGCCAGCAGCTTCGCGTTTAGTTCGAGCAATCAGCCCCAGCATTTT
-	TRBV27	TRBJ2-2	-	CASSLLAVTSNTGELFF	TGTGCCAGCAGTTTATTAGCGGTTACCTCGAACACCGGGGAGCTGTTTTTT